Below, 29 T cell receptor beta chains from the same sample are listed, as sequenced in a study of T cells in Graves' hyperthyroidism and ophthalmopathy. Amplified regions were TCR beta CDR3 sequences from RNA transcripts. Researchers ran a first-round RT-PCR on the TCR CDR3 using the HTBI primer set. TCRdb recomputed calls from the multiplex PCR reads with MiXCR, one row per CDR3 protein. Here the sample spans under 300,000 distinct CDR3 sequences, nearly 15% being singletons. Sequences were obtained from blood. The receptors stem from a woman in her forties or fifties with Graves' hyperthyroidism that later progressed to Graves' ophthalmopathy.

The rearrangement joins TRBV3-1 to TRBJ1-4; D remains ambiguous. CDR1 LGHDT and CDR2 YNNKEL come from the germline V gene (reference sequence). The V end lost 4 bases, the J end lost 7 bases, and 13 bases lay between the germline ends. The CDR3 runs 14 residues. CDR3 bases: TGTGCCAGCAGCCTCGACAAGGTTGGTGAAAAACTGTTTTTT. It codes for CASSLDKVGEKLFF. Full variable domain (remainder filled in from reference TRBV3-1 and TRBJ1-4): DTAVSQTPKYLVTQMGNDKSIKCEQNLGHDTMYWYKQDSKKFLKIMFSYNNKELIINETVPNRFSPKSPDKAHLNLHINSLELGDSAVYFCASSLDKVGEKLFFGSGTQLSVL.

This clonotype was observed many times. CDR3 bases: TGTGCCAGCAGTGGGCTACAGCCGTTAGCCAAAAACATTCAGTACTTC. Residues: CASSGLQPLAKNIQYF. The chain recombines TRBV2 with TRBJ2-4; D unclear. V dropped 4 bases and J dropped 0 bases, with 13 bases sitting between them. Germline V lookup: CDR1 SNHLY, CDR2 FYNNEI. The CDR3 runs 16 residues.

This clonotype was seen at least ten times. The chain recombines TRBV20-1 with TRBJ2-5; D perhaps matches TRBD2 (5 bases). This CDR3 has 12 residues. Germline lookup yields CDR1 DFQATT and CDR2 SNEGSKA (reference sequence). Between the trimmed V and J ends, which lost 6 bases and 5 bases, there was a span of 13 bases. In DNA form, the CDR3 reads TGCAGTGCGCGGGCCCTCGGGGAGACCCAGTACTTC. As protein: CSARALGETQYF.

The table lists this clonotype with many counts. The genes are TRBV2 and TRBJ2-1; 7 bases line up with TRBD2. The length of the CDR3 is 13 residues. Germline lookup yields CDR1 SNHLY and CDR2 FYNNEI. Unmatched junction bases numbered 2, after V lost 5 bases and J lost 4 bases. CDR3 protein: CASSRGGYNEQFF. CDR3 nucleotides: TGTGCCAGCAGTCGGGGAGGGTACAATGAGCAGTTCTTC.

This clonotype showed up just a few times. The chain employs TRBV4-1 and TRBJ2-1, with D perhaps matching TRBD1 (5 bases). The V gene lost 4 bases and the J gene lost 10 bases, with 14 bases spanning the gap. The CDR3 runs 13 residues. Germline V CDR1 and CDR2: MGHRA, YSYEKL. The CDR3 spells CASSLTGSGEQFF. The CDR3 region has the DNA TGCGCCAGCAGCCTCACAGGAAGTGGGGAGCAGTTCTTC.

The CDR3 protein is CASRPGTSGDWDTQYF. CDR3 in DNA: TGCGCCAGCAGACCCGGGACTAGCGGGGATTGGGATACGCAGTATTTT. The chain recombines TRBV5-1 with TRBJ2-3, with 13 bases aligning to TRBD2. The J segment lost 6 bases and the V segment lost 5 bases, leaving 9 bases of the junction unmatched. CDR1 and CDR2 (germline): SGHRS, YFSETQ. The CDR3 spans 16 residues.

The V and J genes are TRBV20-1 and TRBJ1-3, with D unresolved. Trimming pared 1 base from V and 5 bases from J, leaving 15 bases between. This CDR3 region has 15 residues. Germline V gene sequence: CDR1 DFQATT, CDR2 SNEGSKA (reference sequence). Here the CDR3 reads CSARARAPHRNTIYF. The CDR3 bases are TGCAGTGCTAGAGCTCGAGCCCCTCATCGAAACACCATATATTTT.

This clonotype was detected many times. This chain connects TRBV7-2 to TRBJ2-1; possibly TRBD1 or TRBD2 for D (5 bases each). Trimming pared 0 bases from V and 10 bases from J, leaving 7 bases between. Germline CDR1 reads SGHTA; CDR2 reads FQGNSA. The length of the CDR3 is 12 residues. CDR3 in amino acids: CASSLAWGEQFF. The CDR3 bases are TGTGCCAGCAGCTTAGCGTGGGGGGAGCAGTTCTTC.

The sample holds many counts of this clonotype. The V and J genes are TRBV5-1 and TRBJ2-1, with 11 nucleotides matching TRBD2. The germline V gene encodes CDR1 SGHRS and CDR2 YFSETQ. CDR3 length: 15 residues. Unmatched junction bases numbered 8, after V lost 4 bases and J lost 8 bases. CDR3 loop: CASSPGGSGRDEQFF. The CDR3 nucleotides read TGCGCCAGCAGCCCTGGCGGTAGCGGGAGGGATGAGCAGTTCTTC.

Worth noting for this clonotype: A read error may explain this, as a much larger clone is one base away. The chain uses TRBV2 and TRBJ1-2; a possible D gene is TRBD1 (6 bases). The CDR3 loop spans 13 amino acids. V lost 11 bases and J lost 4, with 17 bases in between. Germline assignment: CDR1 SNHLY and CDR2 FYNNEI. The CDR3 nucleotides read TGTGCCGGCAAGGAGGGGGACGGCTATGGCTACACCTTC. It codes for CAGKEGDGYGYTF.

This clonotype appeared many times. V and J are TRBV28 and TRBJ1-2; 7 bases fit TRBD1. Trimming cost V 7 bases and J 4 bases; bases outside gene matches: 6. Germline lookup yields CDR1 MDHEN and CDR2 SYDVKM. The CDR3 runs to 13 residues. CDR3 residues: CASTLGQIYGYTF. DNA of the CDR3: TGTGCCAGCACCCTGGGACAGATCTATGGCTACACCTTC.

In this sample, this clonotype turned up many times. The chain combines TRBV6-1 with TRBJ2-7; the match to TRBD2 covers 13 bases. V shed 5 bases and J 7 bases; nucleotides not matched to a gene: 5. This CDR3 spans 14 amino acids. Per the germline V gene, CDR1 is MNHNS and CDR2 is SASEGT. The CDR3 is CASSTGTSGIEQYF. The CDR3, as DNA: TGTGCCAGCAGTACCGGGACTAGCGGGATTGAGCAGTACTTC.

The sample holds a few counts of this clonotype. This sequence joins TRBV19 and TRBJ2-1, with TRBD2 matching 10 bases. Germline V gives CDR1 LNHDA, CDR2 SQIVND (reference sequence). The CDR3 covers 16 residues. J gave up 3 bases and V 3 bases, and 5 bases lay outside the gene matches. In nucleotides, the CDR3 is TGTGCCAGTAGTATTCTGGCTAGCGGGAGCTACAATGAGCAGTTCTTC. Protein sequence: CASSILASGSYNEQFF.

This clonotype was counted at least ten times. This chain joins TRBV28 and TRBJ1-2; 8 bases fit TRBD1. This CDR3 region has 14 residues. Germline V gives CDR1 MDHEN, CDR2 SYDVKM. V shed 6 bases and J 8 bases; nucleotides not matched to a gene: 11. The CDR3 nucleotides read TGTGCCAGCAGCCCAGGGGGCGGATTCATGGGCTACACCTTC. Protein sequence: CASSPGGGFMGYTF.

In its sample, this clonotype was seen many times. This CDR3 reads CASSLAGLAGVKDTQYF. CDR3 in DNA: TGTGCCAGCAGCTTGGCCGGCCTAGCGGGAGTGAAAGATACGCAGTATTTT. This rearrangement joins TRBV5-4 to TRBJ2-3; 10 positions match TRBD2. The CDR3 totals 17 residues. The V segment lost 0 bases and the J segment 5 bases; nucleotides outside the gene matches: 9. CDR1 is SGHNT, CDR2 YYREEE, per germline (reference sequence).

V is TRBV6-2 or TRBV6-3 and J is TRBJ2-7; tentatively, D is TRBD1 (6 bases). CDR1 and CDR2 (germline): MNHEY, SVGEGT. V lost 8 bases and J lost 4, with 15 bases in between. This CDR3 is built from 13 residues. The CDR3 reads CASGRAGAYEQYF. As DNA, the CDR3 is TGTGCCAGCGGACGGGCAGGGGCGTACGAGCAGTACTTC.

This clonotype was seen repeatedly, ten times or more. The rearrangement links TRBV5-5 to TRBJ1-1, with D possibly TRBD1 on 6 matching bases. There are 15 residues in the CDR3. Germline CDR1 and CDR2: SGHKS and YYEKEE (reference sequence). Trimming left V 5 bases short and J 2 bases short, with 16 bases between. The CDR3 region is CASSPRADSNTEAFF. The CDR3 region has the DNA TGTGCCAGCAGTCCCAGAGCGGACAGCAACACTGAAGCTTTCTTT. The full variable domain, with the rest looked up from reference TRBV5-5 and TRBJ1-1, is DAGVTQSPTHLIKTRGQQVTLRCSPISGHKSVSWYQQVLGQGPQFIFQYYEKEERGRGNFPDRFSARQFPNYSSELNVNALLLGDSALYLCASSPRADSNTEAFFGQGTRLTVV.

Concerning this clonotype itself: Since a much larger clone is just one base distant, this may be a read error. This chain's CDR3 is CASSSGAGANTEAFF. The CDR3 nucleotides are TGTGCCAGTAGTAGCGGGGCAGGGGCGAACACTGAAGCTTTCTTT. The gene calls are TRBV19 and TRBJ1-1, with a weak D call TRBD1 (6 bases). The germline CDR1 and CDR2 sequences are LNHDA and SQIVND (reference sequence). With 4 bases removed from V and 1 base from J, the gap between germline ends came to 13 bases. There are 15 residues in the CDR3.

There are a few counts of this clonotype. This CDR3 reads CASTPSREKQFF. The CDR3 DNA reads as TGTGCCAGCACCCCGTCCAGAGAAAAGCAGTTCTTC. The J gene is TRBJ2-1, the V gene TRBV6-1, with D uncertain. The V end lost 7 bases, the J end lost 11 bases, and 15 bases lay between the germline ends. The CDR3 extends over 12 amino acids. Germline CDR1 is MNHNS and CDR2 is SASEGT.

V is TRBV28 and J is TRBJ2-3, with TRBD1 matching 10 bases. CDR3 length equals 18 residues. Germline trimming cut 5 bases from V and 4 bases from J; bases unmatched to any gene: 15. CDR1 is MDHEN, CDR2 SYDVKM, per germline. CDR3: CASSIPSGTGAVSDTQYF. The DNA of the CDR3 is TGTGCCAGCAGTATACCTTCCGGGACAGGGGCCGTGTCAGATACGCAGTATTTT. The entire variable domain, with the rest obtained from reference TRBV28 and TRBJ2-3, is as follows: DVKVTQSSRYLVKRTGEKVFLECVQDMDHENMFWYRQDPGLGLRLIYFSYDVKMKEKGDIPEGYSVSREKKERFSLILESASTNQTSMYLCASSIPSGTGAVSDTQYFGPGTRLTVL.

In its sample, this clonotype was seen a few times. The CDR3 region has the DNA TGTGCCAGCAACCAGAACTCCTACAATGAGCAGTTCTTC. Its protein product is CASNQNSYNEQFF. The chain joins TRBV7-2 to TRBJ2-1; D not certain. The CDR3 extends over 13 amino acids. Germline loops: CDR1 SGHTA, CDR2 FQGNSA. Trimming pared 7 bases from V and 0 bases from J, leaving 7 bases between.

This CDR3 is CASSESGILYNEQFF. The CDR3 nucleotides read TGCGCCAGCAGCGAAAGCGGGATCCTCTACAATGAGCAGTTCTTC. The genes are TRBV5-1 and TRBJ2-1; 7 bases map to TRBD2. Germline trimming cut 4 bases from V and 3 bases from J; bases unmatched to any gene: 7. Germline V lookup: CDR1 SGHRS, CDR2 YFSETQ. The CDR3 contains 15 residues.

This clonotype was observed at least ten times. The V and J genes are TRBV18 and TRBJ2-2, with TRBD2 identical over 7 bases. The CDR3 runs 16 residues. V was clipped by 2 bases and J by 0 bases; unmatched bases: 3. From germline, CDR1 is KGHSH and CDR2 LQKENI. The DNA of the CDR3 is TGTGCCAGCTCACCATGGACTAGTGCGAACACCGGGGAGCTGTTTTTT. Translated, it gives CASSPWTSANTGELFF. Together with reference TRBV18 and TRBJ2-2, the CDR3 gives the full variable domain: NAGVMQNPRHLVRRRGQEARLRCSPMKGHSHVYWYRQLPEEGLKFMVYLQKENIIDESGMPKERFSAEFPKEGPSILRIQQVVRGDSAAYFCASSPWTSANTGELFFGEGSRLTVL.

This clonotype was seen at least ten times. The chain uses TRBV13 and TRBJ2-5; D tentatively reads TRBD1 or TRBD2 (5 bases each). The CDR3 spans 14 residues. Looked up from germline, CDR1 is PRHDT and CDR2 is FYEKMQ (reference sequence). The V and J ends lost 2 bases and 2 bases respectively, with 9 bases between them. The CDR3 reads CASSLWDAQETQYF. CDR3 sequence (DNA): TGTGCCAGCAGCTTATGGGACGCTCAAGAGACCCAGTACTTC.

This clonotype appeared many times. The V and J genes are TRBV28 and TRBJ2-6; D possibly corresponds to TRBD2 (5 bases). CDR1 is MDHEN and CDR2 is SYDVKM in the germline V gene. This CDR3 contains 17 residues. The germline V and J ends were trimmed by 2 bases and 1 base, with 12 bases remaining between them. CDR3 region: CASSLGGGGSGANVLTF. The CDR3 DNA is TGTGCCAGCAGTTTAGGAGGTGGTGGTTCTGGGGCCAACGTCCTGACTTTC.

This clonotype was found many times. This chain uses TRBV20-1 with TRBJ2-1; a possible D gene is TRBD2 (6 bases). Germline V gene lookup returns CDR1 DFQATT and CDR2 SNEGSKA (reference sequence). V was pared by 6 bases and J by 10 bases, with 22 bases between. This CDR3 spans 14 amino acids. The CDR3 DNA is TGCAGTGCCACCCCGGGACCTCCCGGGGGAGAGCAGTTCTTC. This gives the protein CSATPGPPGGEQFF.

This clonotype has a count of ten or more. J is TRBJ2-7 and V is TRBV7-2; 10 bases align to TRBD1. The V gene end was trimmed by 5 bases and the J gene end by 4 bases; junction bases not matched to a gene: 8. The CDR3 runs 15 residues. Germline CDR1 reads SGHTA; CDR2 reads FQGNSA. CDR3 loop: CASSRPTGGAYEQYF. The CDR3 DNA is TGTGCCAGCAGCAGACCGACAGGGGGCGCTTACGAGCAGTACTTC.

J is TRBJ1-4 and V is TRBV7-9; D ambiguous. Germline V gene data show CDR1 as SEHNR and CDR2 as FQNEAQ (reference sequence). The CDR3 runs 16 residues. Between the trimmed V and J ends, which lost 1 base and 7 bases, there was a span of 16 bases. CDR3 DNA sequence: TGTGCCAGCAGCTTAGAGGCGACCCACTGGGGTGAAAAACTGTTTTTT. Translated: CASSLEATHWGEKLFF.

Remarks on this clonotype: An end of the junction differs from the germline gene, which may be a read error. The chain is built from TRBV9 and TRBJ1-1; D remains unclear. Germline CDR1 is SGDLS and CDR2 is YYNGEE. The CDR3 runs 14 residues. In DNA, the CDR3 is TGTGCCAGCGGCGTAGTCCCCTGGAGTACTGAAGCTTTCTTT. It specifies CASGVVPWSTEAFF.